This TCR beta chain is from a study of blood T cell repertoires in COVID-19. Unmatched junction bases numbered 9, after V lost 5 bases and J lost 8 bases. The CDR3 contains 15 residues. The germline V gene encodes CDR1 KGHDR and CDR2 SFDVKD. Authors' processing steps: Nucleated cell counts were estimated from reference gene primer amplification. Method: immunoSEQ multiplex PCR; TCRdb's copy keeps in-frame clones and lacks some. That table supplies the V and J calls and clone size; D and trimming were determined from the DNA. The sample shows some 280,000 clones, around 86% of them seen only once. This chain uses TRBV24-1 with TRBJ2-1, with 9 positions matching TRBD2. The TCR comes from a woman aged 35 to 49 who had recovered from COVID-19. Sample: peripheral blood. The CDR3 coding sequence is TGTGCCACCAGTGTCTCTCTAGCGGGGTGGGATGAGCAGTTCTTC. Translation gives CATSVSLAGWDEQFF.